The following is a TCR beta chain sequence with its context. Its antigen is as yet unknown. TCRdb's table, derived via immunoSEQ multiplex PCR, lists solely in-frame clones and lacks some. The table includes fewer than 900,000 clones, around 92% detected once. Regarding treatment: roughly 19 received Ad26.COV2.S at low or high dose, single or two shots; several received placebo; per-sample allocation not given. Sampling was done on day 63 after the first vaccine or placebo injection. The donor's status was that of an adult aged 18-55 years in Boston. The sample originates from a study of Ad26.COV2.S vaccination and SARS-CoV-2 variants. Overall study results and limits: CD8+ and CD4+ T cells specific for spike reportedly responded with substantial breadth after vaccination. Those who received the vaccine showed greater spike-specific TCR breadth than those given placebo.

Trimming shortened V by 0 bases and J by 12 bases, and 8 bases separated the two germline ends. The CDR3 contains 12 residues. In germline, CDR1 is LNHNV, CDR2 YYDKDF (reference sequence). Material: peripheral blood, obtained in a trial of Ad26.COV2.S vaccine versus placebo. The origin of this receptor is a person between 18 and 65 years old who received the Ad26.COV2.S COVID-19 vaccine or a placebo. The chain carries TRBV15 and TRBJ1-4; D not certain. CDR3 bases: TGTGCCACCAGCAGAGATAGGGTAGAACTGTTTTTT. It encodes CATSRDRVELFF.